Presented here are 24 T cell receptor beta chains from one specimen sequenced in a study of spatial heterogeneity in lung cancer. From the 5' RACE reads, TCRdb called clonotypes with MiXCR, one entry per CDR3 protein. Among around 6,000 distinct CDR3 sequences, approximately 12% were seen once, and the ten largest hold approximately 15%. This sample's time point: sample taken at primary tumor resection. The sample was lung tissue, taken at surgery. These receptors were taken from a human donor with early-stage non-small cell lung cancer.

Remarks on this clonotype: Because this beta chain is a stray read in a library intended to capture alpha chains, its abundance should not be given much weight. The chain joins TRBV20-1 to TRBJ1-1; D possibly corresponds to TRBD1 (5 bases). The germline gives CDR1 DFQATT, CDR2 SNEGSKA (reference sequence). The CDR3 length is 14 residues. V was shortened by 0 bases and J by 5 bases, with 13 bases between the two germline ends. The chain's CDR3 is CSARESGGRTEAFF. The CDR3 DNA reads TGCAGTGCTAGAGAGTCGGGGGGTAGGACTGAAGCTTTCTTT.

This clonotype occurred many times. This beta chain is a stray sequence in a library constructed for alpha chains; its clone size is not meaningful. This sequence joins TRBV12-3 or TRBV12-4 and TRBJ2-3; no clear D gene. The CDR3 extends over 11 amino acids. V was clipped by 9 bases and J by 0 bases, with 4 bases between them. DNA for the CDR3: TGTGCCAGTTCTAGCACAGATACGCAGTATTTT. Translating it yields CASSSTDTQYF.

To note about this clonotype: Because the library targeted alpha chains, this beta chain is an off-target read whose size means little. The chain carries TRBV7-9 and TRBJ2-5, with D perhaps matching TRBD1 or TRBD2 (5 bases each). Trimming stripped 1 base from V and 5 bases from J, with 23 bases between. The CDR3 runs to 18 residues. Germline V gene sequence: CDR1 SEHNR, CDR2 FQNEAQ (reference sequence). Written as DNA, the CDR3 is TGTGCCAGCAGCTTAGGCTGGGCAAGCGGACATCCCGGGGAGACCCAGTACTTC. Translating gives CASSLGWASGHPGETQYF.

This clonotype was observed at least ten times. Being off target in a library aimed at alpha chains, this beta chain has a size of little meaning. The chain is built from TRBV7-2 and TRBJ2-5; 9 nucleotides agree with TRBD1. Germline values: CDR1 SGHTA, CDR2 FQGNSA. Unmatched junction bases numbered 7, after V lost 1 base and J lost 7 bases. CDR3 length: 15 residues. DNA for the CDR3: TGTGCCAGCAGCTTAGTACCGGGACAGGGAGCGACCCAGTACTTC. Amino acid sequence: CASSLVPGQGATQYF.

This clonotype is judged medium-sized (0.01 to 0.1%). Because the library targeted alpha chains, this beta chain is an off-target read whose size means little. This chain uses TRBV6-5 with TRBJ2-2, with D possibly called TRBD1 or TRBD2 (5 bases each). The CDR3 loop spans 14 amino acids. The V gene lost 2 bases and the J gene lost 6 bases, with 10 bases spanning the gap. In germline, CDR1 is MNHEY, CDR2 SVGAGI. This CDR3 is CASSYLSGPGELFF. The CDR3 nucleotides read TGTGCCAGCAGTTACCTCTCGGGGCCCGGGGAGCTGTTTTTT.

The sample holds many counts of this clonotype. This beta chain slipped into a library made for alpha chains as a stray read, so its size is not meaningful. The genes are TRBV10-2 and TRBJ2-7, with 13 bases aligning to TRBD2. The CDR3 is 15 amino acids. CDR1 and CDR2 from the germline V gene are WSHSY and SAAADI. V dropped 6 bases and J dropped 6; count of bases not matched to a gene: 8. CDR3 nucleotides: TGCGCCAGCAGGAACGGACTAGCGGGAGTTCGCGAGCAGTACTTC. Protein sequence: CASRNGLAGVREQYF.

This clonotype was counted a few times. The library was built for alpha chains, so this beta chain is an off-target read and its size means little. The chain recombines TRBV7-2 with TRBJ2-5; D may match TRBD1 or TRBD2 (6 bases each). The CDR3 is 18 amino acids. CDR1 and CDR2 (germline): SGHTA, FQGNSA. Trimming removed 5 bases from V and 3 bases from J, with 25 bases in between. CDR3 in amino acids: CASSREPNVGGQEETQYF. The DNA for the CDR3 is TGTGCCAGCAGCCGTGAACCGAACGTAGGGGGGCAAGAAGAGACCCAGTACTTC.

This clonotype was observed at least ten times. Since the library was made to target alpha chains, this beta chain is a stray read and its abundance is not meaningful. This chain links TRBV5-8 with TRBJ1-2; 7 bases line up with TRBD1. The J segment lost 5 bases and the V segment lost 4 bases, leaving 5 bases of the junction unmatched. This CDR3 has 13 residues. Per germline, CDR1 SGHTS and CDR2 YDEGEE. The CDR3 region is CASSQDRIYGYTF. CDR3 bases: TGTGCCAGCAGCCAGGACAGGATTTATGGCTACACCTTC.

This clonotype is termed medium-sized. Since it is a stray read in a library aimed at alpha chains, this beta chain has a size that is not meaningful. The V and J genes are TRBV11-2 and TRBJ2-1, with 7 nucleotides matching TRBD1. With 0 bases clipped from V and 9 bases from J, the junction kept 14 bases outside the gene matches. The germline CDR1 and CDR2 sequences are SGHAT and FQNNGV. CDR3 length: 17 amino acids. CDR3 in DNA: TGTGCCAGCAGCTTAGATCGTCCTAGCCCACAGGGGAGTGAGCAGTTCTTC. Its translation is CASSLDRPSPQGSEQFF.

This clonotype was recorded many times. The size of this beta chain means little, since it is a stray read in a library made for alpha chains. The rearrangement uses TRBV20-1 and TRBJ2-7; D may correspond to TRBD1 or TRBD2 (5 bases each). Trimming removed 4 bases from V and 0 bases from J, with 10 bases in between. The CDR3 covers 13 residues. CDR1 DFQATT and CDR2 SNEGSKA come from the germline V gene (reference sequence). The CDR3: CSATGPSSYEQYF. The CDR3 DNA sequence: TGCAGTGCTACGGGACCGAGCTCCTACGAGCAGTACTTC.

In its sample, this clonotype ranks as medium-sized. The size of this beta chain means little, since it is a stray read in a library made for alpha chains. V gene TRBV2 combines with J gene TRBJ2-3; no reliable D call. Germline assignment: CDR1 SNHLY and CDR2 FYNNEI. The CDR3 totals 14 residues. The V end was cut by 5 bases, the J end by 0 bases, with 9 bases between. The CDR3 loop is CASSSNPSTDTQYF. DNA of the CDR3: TGTGCCAGCAGTAGCAACCCTAGCACAGATACGCAGTATTTT.

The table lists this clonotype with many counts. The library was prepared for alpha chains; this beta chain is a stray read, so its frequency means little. CDR3 sequence (DNA): TGTGCCAGCTCACCAACGGCTAGCGGGACGTATCTGGACGAGCAGTACTTC. As protein: CASSPTASGTYLDEQYF. The rearrangement links TRBV18 to TRBJ2-7; 9 bases map to TRBD2. J was trimmed by 5 bases and V by 2 bases; bases with no gene match: 13. In germline, CDR1 is KGHSH, CDR2 LQKENI. The CDR3 is 17 residues long.

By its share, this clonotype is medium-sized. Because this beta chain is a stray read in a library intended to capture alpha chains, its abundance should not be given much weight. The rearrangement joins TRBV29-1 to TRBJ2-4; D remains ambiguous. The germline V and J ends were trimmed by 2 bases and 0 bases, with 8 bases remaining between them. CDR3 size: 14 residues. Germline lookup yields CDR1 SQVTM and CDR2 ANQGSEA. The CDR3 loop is CSVESREAKNIQYF. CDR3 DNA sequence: TGCAGCGTTGAATCAAGGGAAGCCAAAAACATTCAGTACTTC.

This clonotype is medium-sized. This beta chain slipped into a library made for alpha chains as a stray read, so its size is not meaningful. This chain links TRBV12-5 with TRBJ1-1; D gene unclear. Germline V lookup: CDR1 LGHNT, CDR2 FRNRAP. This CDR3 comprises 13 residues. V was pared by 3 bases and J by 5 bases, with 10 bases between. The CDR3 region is CASGLLTGTEAFF. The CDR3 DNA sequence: TGTGCTAGTGGTTTATTAACTGGGACTGAAGCTTTCTTT.

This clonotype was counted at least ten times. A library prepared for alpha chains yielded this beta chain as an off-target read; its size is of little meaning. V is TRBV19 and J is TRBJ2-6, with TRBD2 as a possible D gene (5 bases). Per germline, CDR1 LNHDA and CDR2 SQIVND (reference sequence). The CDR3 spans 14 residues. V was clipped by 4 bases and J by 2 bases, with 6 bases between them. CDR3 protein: CASSTGAGANVLTF. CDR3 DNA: TGTGCCAGTAGTACCGGGGCTGGGGCCAACGTCCTGACTTTC. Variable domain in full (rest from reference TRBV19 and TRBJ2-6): DGGITQSPKYLFRKEGQNVTLSCEQNLNHDAMYWYRQDPGQGLRLIYYSQIVNDFQKGDIAEGYSVSREKKESFPLTVTSAQKNPTAFYLCASSTGAGANVLTFGAGSRLTVL.

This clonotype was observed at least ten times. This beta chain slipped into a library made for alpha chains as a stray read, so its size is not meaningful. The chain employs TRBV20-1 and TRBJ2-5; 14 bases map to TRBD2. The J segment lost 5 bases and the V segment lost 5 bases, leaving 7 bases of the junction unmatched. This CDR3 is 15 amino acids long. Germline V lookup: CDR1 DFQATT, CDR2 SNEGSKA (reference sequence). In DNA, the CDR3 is TGCAGTGCTGAAATCGGGACTAGCGGGAGTGAGACCCAGTACTTC. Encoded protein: CSAEIGTSGSETQYF.

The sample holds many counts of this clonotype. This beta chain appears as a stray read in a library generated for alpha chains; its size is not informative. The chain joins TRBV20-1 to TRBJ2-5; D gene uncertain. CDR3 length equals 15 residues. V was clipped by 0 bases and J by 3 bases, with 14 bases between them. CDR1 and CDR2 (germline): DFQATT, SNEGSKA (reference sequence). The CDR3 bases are TGCAGTGCTAGAGATGTCGGCGGAGCGAAAGAGACCCAGTACTTC. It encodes CSARDVGGAKETQYF.

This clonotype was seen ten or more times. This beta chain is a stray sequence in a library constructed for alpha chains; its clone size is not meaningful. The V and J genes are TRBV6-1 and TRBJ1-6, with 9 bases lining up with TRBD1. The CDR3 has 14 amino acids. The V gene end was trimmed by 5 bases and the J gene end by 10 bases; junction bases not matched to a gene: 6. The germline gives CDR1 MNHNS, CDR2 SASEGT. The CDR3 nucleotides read TGTGCCAGCAGTTCGGACAGGGGACTGTCACCCCTCCACTTT. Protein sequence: CASSSDRGLSPLHF.

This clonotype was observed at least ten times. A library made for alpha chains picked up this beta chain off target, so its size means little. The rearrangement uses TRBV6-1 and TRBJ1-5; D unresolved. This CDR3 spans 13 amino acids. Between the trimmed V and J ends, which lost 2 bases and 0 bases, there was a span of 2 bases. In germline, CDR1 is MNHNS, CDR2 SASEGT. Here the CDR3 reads CASSEHSNQPQHF. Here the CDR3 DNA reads TGTGCCAGCAGTGAACATAGCAATCAGCCCCAGCATTTT.

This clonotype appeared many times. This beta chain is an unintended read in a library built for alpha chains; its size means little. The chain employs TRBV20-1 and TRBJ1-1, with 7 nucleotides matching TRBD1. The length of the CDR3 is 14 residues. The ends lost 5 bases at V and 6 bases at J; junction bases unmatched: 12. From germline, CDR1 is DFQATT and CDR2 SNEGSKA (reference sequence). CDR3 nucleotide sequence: TGCAGTGCTGTGTCGACAGGGATTCGTTCTGAAGCTTTCTTT. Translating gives CSAVSTGIRSEAFF.

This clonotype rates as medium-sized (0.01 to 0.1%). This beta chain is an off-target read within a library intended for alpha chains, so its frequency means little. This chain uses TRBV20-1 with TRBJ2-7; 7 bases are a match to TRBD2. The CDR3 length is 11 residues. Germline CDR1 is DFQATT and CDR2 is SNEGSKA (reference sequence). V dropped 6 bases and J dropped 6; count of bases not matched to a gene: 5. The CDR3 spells CSALREPEQYF. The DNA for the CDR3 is TGCAGTGCCTTGCGGGAGCCCGAGCAGTACTTC.

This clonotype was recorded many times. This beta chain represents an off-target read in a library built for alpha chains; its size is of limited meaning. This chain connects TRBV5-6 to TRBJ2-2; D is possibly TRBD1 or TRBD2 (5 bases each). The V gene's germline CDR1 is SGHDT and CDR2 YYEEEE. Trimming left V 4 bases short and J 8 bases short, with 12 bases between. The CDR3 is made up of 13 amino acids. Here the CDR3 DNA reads TGTGCCAGCAGCAAGGGGACGGGAGGGGAGCTGTTTTTT. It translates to CASSKGTGGELFF.

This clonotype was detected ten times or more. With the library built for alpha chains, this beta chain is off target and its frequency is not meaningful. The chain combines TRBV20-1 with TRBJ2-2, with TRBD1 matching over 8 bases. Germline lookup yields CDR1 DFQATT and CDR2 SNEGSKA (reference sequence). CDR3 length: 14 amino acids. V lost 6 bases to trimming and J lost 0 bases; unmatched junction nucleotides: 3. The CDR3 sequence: CSATGGANTGELFF. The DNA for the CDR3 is TGCAGTGCAACAGGGGGTGCGAACACCGGGGAGCTGTTTTTT.

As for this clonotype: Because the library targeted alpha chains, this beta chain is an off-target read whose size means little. The CDR3 DNA follows: TGTGCCAGCAGCCGTCGAGGAGGGAAACTTTACAATGAGCAGTTCTTC. Amino acid sequence: CASSRRGGKLYNEQFF. The chain recombines TRBV4-2 with TRBJ2-1; tentative D call: TRBD2 (6 bases). Germline V gives CDR1 LGHNA, CDR2 YNFKEQ. This CDR3 contains 16 residues. Trimming cost V 4 bases and J 4 bases, with 17 bases left between them.